The 28 T cell receptor beta chains reported below all come from one sample, sequenced in a study of a mutant IDH1 vaccine in newly diagnosed glioma. The assay was immunoSEQ multiplex PCR, and TCRdb's table has in-frame clones only and misses some. The top ten clones hold about 5.7% of a sample with some 87,000 clones, 70% to 90% of them seen once. The time point here: week 47, end of study. The study gave 300 ug of mutant IDH1 20-mer peptide per vaccine dose, with topical imiquimod. These receptors' antigens are unknown. Sequencing was performed on PBMCs, taken from a glioma patient whose treatment included an IDH1 peptide vaccine. The source of these receptors is a man aged 40-55 years with glioma.

The chain carries TRBV14 and TRBJ1-1, with 8 bases lining up with TRBD1. The V and J ends lost 2 bases and 2 bases, in that order; junction bases with no gene match: 4. This CDR3 has 15 amino acids. Germline CDR1 is SGHDN and CDR2 is FVKESK. The CDR3 DNA reads TGTGCCAGCAGCCAAAAAACAGGGGGAAACACTGAAGCTTTCTTT. Translated: CASSQKTGGNTEAFF.

V is TRBV4-3 and J is TRBJ2-3; 10 positions agree with TRBD2. This CDR3 region has 17 residues. Unmatched junction bases numbered 11, after V lost 3 bases and J lost 5 bases. CDR1 and CDR2 (germline): LGHNA, YSLEER. CDR3 bases: TGCGCCAGCAGCCAGCGTACTAGCGGGGTTAGGAGAGATACGCAGTATTTT. Translation gives CASSQRTSGVRRDTQYF.

V and J are TRBV5-6 and TRBJ2-3; TRBD1 matches 7 bases. Trimming took 8 bases from V and 3 from J; bases not matched to a gene: 9. Germline V gene sequence: CDR1 SGHDT, CDR2 YYEEEE. The CDR3 has 14 residues. The CDR3 reads CASLRQGRTDTQYF. The CDR3 DNA follows: TGTGCCAGTTTAAGACAGGGAAGGACAGATACGCAGTATTTT.

This clone was detected a few times. The chain has TRBV5-1 and TRBJ2-7; D not certain. The CDR3 is 12 amino acids. Germline-derived CDR1 and CDR2 are SGHRS and YFSETQ. Trimming stripped 4 bases from V and 3 bases from J, with 8 bases between. The CDR3: CASSPDHYEQYF. CDR3 in DNA: TGCGCCAGCAGCCCCGACCACTACGAGCAGTACTTC.

The chain uses TRBV5-1 and TRBJ2-3; D gene ambiguous. The ends were cut back, 3 bases at V and 1 base at J, with 9 bases in the middle. The germline V gene encodes CDR1 SGHRS and CDR2 YFSETQ. The CDR3 has 14 amino acids. Here the CDR3 DNA reads TGCGCCAGCAGCTCCCCTTCCGGCACAGATACGCAGTATTTT. Translating it yields CASSSPSGTDTQYF.

The V and J genes are TRBV18 and TRBJ1-2; 9 positions match TRBD1. Germline V gene lookup returns CDR1 KGHSH and CDR2 LQKENI. J lost 3 bases, V lost 3 bases, and 8 bases had no gene match. The CDR3 extends over 16 amino acids. The chain's CDR3 is CASSPSATGGDYGYTF. The DNA of the CDR3 is TGTGCCAGCTCACCTTCCGCTACAGGGGGCGACTATGGCTACACCTTC. The full variable domain, its missing parts supplied by reference TRBV18 and TRBJ1-2, is NAGVMQNPRHLVRRRGQEARLRCSPMKGHSHVYWYRQLPEEGLKFMVYLQKENIIDESGMPKERFSAEFPKEGPSILRIQQVVRGDSAAYFCASSPSATGGDYGYTFGSGTRLTVV.

Notes on this clone: Other DNA variants within this sample encode the same CDR3. The chain recombines TRBV9 with TRBJ2-5; D unclear. The ends were cut back, 0 bases at V and 2 bases at J, with 8 bases in the middle. This CDR3 has 14 amino acids. CDR1 is SGDLS, CDR2 YYNGEE, per germline. The chain's CDR3 is CASSVGLGQETQYF. The CDR3 coding sequence is TGTGCCAGCAGCGTAGGACTGGGGCAAGAGACCCAGTACTTC.

CDR3 protein: CASSLQGGSYNEQFF. CDR3 DNA: TGTGCCAGCAGCTTACAGGGAGGGTCCTACAATGAGCAGTTCTTC. V gene TRBV5-6 combines with J gene TRBJ2-1; TRBD2 is a possible D gene (7 bases). CDR3 length: 15 amino acids. CDR1 is SGHDT, CDR2 YYEEEE, per germline. Trimming removed 2 bases from V and 1 base from J, with 10 bases in between.

The chain combines TRBV7-9 with TRBJ2-1; D is ambiguous. The V gene's germline CDR1 is SEHNR and CDR2 FQNEAQ (reference sequence). V was pared by 0 bases and J by 7 bases, with 13 bases between. CDR3 size: 15 residues. The CDR3 protein is CASSLAPREFNEQFF. CDR3 coding DNA: TGTGCCAGCAGCTTAGCGCCTAGGGAATTTAATGAGCAGTTCTTC.

The chain links TRBV6-1 to TRBJ2-1, with D perhaps matching TRBD2 (5 bases). The CDR3 spans 13 residues. Trimming left V 6 bases short and J 6 bases short, with 12 bases between. Germline-derived CDR1 and CDR2 are MNHNS and SASEGT. This CDR3 reads CASRQLGFNEQFF. CDR3 sequence (DNA): TGTGCCAGCAGGCAACTAGGTTTCAATGAGCAGTTCTTC.

In its sample, this clone was seen a few times. CDR3 nucleotides: TGTGCCTGGAGTGGGGGACTTCAACCTCAGCCCCAGCATTTT. Encoded protein: CAWSGGLQPQPQHF. V usage is TRBV30 and J usage is TRBJ1-5, with a possible D match to TRBD1 (5 bases). The CDR3 covers 14 residues. The germline V and J ends were trimmed by 1 base and 6 bases, with 13 bases remaining between them. Germline CDR1 reads GTSNPN; CDR2 reads SVGIG (reference sequence).

The chain combines TRBV18 with TRBJ2-3; 13 bases match TRBD2. This CDR3 has 18 amino acids. Germline CDR1 is KGHSH and CDR2 is LQKENI. After removal of 1 base from V and 1 base from J, the junction contained 5 bases not matched to a gene. In nucleotides, the CDR3 is TGTGCCAGCTCACCACGACTAGCGGGGGGATCGGGCACAGATACGCAGTATTTT. Translation: CASSPRLAGGSGTDTQYF.

The genes are TRBV25-1 and TRBJ2-7; the D gene is possibly TRBD2 (6 bases). This CDR3 spans 16 amino acids. The germline V gene encodes CDR1 MGHDK and CDR2 SYGVNS. V lost 1 base and J lost 0, with 13 bases in between. CDR3 sequence (DNA): TGTGCCAGCAGTGAATTAGGGACTGCCGTCTCCTACGAGCAGTACTTC. It is translated as CASSELGTAVSYEQYF.

This chain uses TRBV2 with TRBJ1-2, with 8 bases matching TRBD1. The J segment lost 4 bases and the V segment lost 6 bases, leaving 10 bases of the junction unmatched. Germline V CDR1 and CDR2: SNHLY, FYNNEI. CDR3 length: 15 residues. In nucleotides, the CDR3 is TGTGCCAGCAGAATTGGGCAGGGGGCGTTCTATGGCTACACCTTC. It specifies CASRIGQGAFYGYTF.

This clone came up a few times. The CDR3 DNA sequence: TGTGCCAGCAGCTTTCATCGGACAATAAAAGGGACTGAAGCTTTCTTT. Encoded protein: CASSFHRTIKGTEAFF. V and J are TRBV6-6 and TRBJ1-1; D possibly corresponds to TRBD1 (5 bases). The CDR3 totals 16 residues. The germline V gene has CDR1 MNHNY and CDR2 SVGAGI (reference sequence). V gave up 6 bases and J gave up 5 bases, with 22 bases separating them.

A single count supports this clone. The V call is TRBV5-4, the J call TRBJ2-1; D call uncertain. The V end lost 4 bases, the J end lost 7 bases, and 24 bases lay between the germline ends. CDR3 length equals 17 residues. Germline V CDR1 and CDR2: SGHNT, YYREEE (reference sequence). CDR3 coding DNA: TGTGCCAGCAGCCCCGAGGTGGTCGCCTCGCTTTTTAATGAGCAGTTCTTC. Translation: CASSPEVVASLFNEQFF.

This clone was seen a few times. The rearrangement links TRBV19 to TRBJ1-2; D gene uncertain. This CDR3 has 13 amino acids. Trimming cost V 7 bases and J 4 bases, with 13 bases left between them. CDR1 is LNHDA and CDR2 is SQIVND in the germline V gene (reference sequence). The CDR3 is CASTRGGFYGYTF. CDR3 in DNA: TGTGCCAGTACCCGTGGAGGGTTCTATGGCTACACCTTC.

The chain has TRBV6-5 and TRBJ1-5; D gene ambiguous. The CDR3 loop spans 15 amino acids. The V gene's germline CDR1 is MNHEY and CDR2 SVGAGI. Between the trimmed V and J ends, which lost 4 bases and 7 bases, there was a span of 17 bases. The CDR3 DNA is TGTGCCAGCAGTTTTTCACCGACATTTCAGCAGCCCCAGCATTTT. Encoded protein: CASSFSPTFQQPQHF.

The chain combines TRBV20-1 with TRBJ1-3; perhaps TRBD1 as D (6 bases). This CDR3 is 11 amino acids long. V lost 6 bases, J lost 11 bases, and 14 bases lay in between. From germline, CDR1 is DFQATT and CDR2 SNEGSKA (reference sequence). The CDR3, as DNA: TGCAGTGCCACCCCGGGGGGCGCCATATATTTT. As protein: CSATPGGAIYF.

The chain uses TRBV5-1 and TRBJ2-1; no clear D. The CDR3 consists of 15 residues. The germline V and J ends were trimmed by 0 bases and 5 bases, with 12 bases remaining between them. Germline V gene lookup returns CDR1 SGHRS and CDR2 YFSETQ. CDR3 sequence reads: CASSLAGGLNNEQFF. CDR3 nucleotide sequence: TGCGCCAGCAGCTTGGCGGGCGGATTAAACAATGAGCAGTTCTTC.

The chain has TRBV19 and TRBJ2-3, with D perhaps TRBD2 (6 bases). The CDR3 runs to 15 residues. Germline lookup yields CDR1 LNHDA and CDR2 SQIVND (reference sequence). V shed 7 bases and J shed 4 bases, with 18 bases lying between them. The chain's CDR3 is CASIKRAGRPDTQYF. CDR3 sequence (DNA): TGTGCCAGTATCAAACGAGCGGGTCGGCCAGATACGCAGTATTTT.

V usage is TRBV7-2 and J usage is TRBJ2-2; D may be TRBD1 (5 bases). This CDR3 comprises 15 residues. Trimming stripped 8 bases from V and 3 bases from J, with 16 bases between. Germline CDR1 is SGHTA and CDR2 is FQGNSA. In DNA form, the CDR3 reads TGTGCCAGCGCACGGGCAGGGCGGTACACCGGGGAGCTGTTTTTT. Residues: CASARAGRYTGELFF.

This chain uses TRBV28 with TRBJ2-5; 12 bases agree with TRBD2. J was trimmed by 4 bases and V by 2 bases; bases with no gene match: 11. This CDR3 region has 18 residues. Germline V gene data show CDR1 as MDHEN and CDR2 as SYDVKM. CDR3 coding DNA: TGTGCCAGCAGTTTAGGGGCTAGCGGGAGGGCCGCGGGAGAGACCCAGTACTTC. Amino acids: CASSLGASGRAAGETQYF.

This clone was seen a handful of times. The chain carries TRBV7-3 and TRBJ1-1, with D unresolved. This CDR3 spans 14 amino acids. Germline loops: CDR1 SGHTA, CDR2 FQGTGA. The ends were cut back, 4 bases at V and 5 bases at J, with 14 bases in the middle. CDR3 protein: CASSSDGAGTEAFF. CDR3 DNA: TGTGCCAGCAGCTCCGATGGCGCGGGGACTGAAGCTTTCTTT.

The chain combines TRBV30 with TRBJ2-3; the D is unclear. The CDR3 has 13 amino acids. V gave up 4 bases and J gave up 4 bases, with 12 bases separating them. Germline CDR1 reads GTSNPN; CDR2 reads SVGIG (reference sequence). CDR3 coding DNA: TGTGCCTGGAACCCCTCCTCGGCAGATACGCAGTATTTT. Residues: CAWNPSSADTQYF.

V usage is TRBV5-1 and J usage is TRBJ2-7, with TRBD1 identical over 8 bases. CDR3 length: 15 amino acids. CDR1 and CDR2 (germline): SGHRS, YFSETQ. J gave up 0 bases and V 0 bases, and 2 bases lay outside the gene matches. CDR3 nucleotide sequence: TGCGCCAGCAGCTTGGCGCAGGGGGCCTCCTACGAGCAGTACTTC. This codes for CASSLAQGASYEQYF.

This clone was seen once. The chain recombines TRBV27 with TRBJ2-7; 7 nucleotides line up with TRBD1. V lost 3 bases and J lost 7; bases outside the gene matches: 6. The germline CDR1 and CDR2 sequences are MNHEY and SMNVEV (reference sequence). CDR3 length equals 13 residues. CDR3 in amino acids: CASSLTGPWEQYF. CDR3 coding DNA: TGTGCCAGCAGTTTGACAGGGCCGTGGGAGCAGTACTTC.

CDR3 bases: TGTGCCAGTGGGGCGGAAGGAGAGACCCAGTACTTC. This encodes CASGAEGETQYF. V gene TRBV4-2 combines with J gene TRBJ2-5, with a tentative D call TRBD1 (5 bases). CDR3 size: 12 residues. Trimming left V 9 bases short and J 4 bases short, with 12 bases between. Germline CDR1 reads LGHNA; CDR2 reads YNFKEQ.